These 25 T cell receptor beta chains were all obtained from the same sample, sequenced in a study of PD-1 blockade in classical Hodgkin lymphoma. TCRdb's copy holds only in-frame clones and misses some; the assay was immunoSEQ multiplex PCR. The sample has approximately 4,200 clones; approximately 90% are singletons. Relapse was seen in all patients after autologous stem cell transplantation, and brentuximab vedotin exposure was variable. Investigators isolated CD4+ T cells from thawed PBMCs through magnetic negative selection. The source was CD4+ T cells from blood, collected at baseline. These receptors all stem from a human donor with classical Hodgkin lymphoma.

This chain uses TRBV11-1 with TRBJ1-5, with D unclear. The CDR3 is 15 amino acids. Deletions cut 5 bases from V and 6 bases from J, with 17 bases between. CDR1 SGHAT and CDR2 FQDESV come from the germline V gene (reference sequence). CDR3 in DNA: TGTGCCAGCAGCCCCGAAGGAGGGATGAGTCAGCCCCAGCATTTT. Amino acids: CASSPEGGMSQPQHF.

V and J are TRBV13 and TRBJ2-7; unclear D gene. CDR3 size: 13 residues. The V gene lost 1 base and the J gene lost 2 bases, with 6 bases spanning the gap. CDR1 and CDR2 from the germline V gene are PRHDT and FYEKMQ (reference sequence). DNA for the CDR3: TGTGCCAGCAGCTTAGAGGGTCCCTACGAGCAGTACTTC. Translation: CASSLEGPYEQYF.

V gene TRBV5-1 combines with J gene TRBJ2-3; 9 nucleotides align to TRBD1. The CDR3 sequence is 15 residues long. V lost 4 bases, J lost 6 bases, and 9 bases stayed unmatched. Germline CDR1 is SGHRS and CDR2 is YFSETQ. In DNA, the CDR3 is TGCGCCAGCAGCATACAGGGGGCGCAAGTGGATACGCAGTATTTT. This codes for CASSIQGAQVDTQYF.

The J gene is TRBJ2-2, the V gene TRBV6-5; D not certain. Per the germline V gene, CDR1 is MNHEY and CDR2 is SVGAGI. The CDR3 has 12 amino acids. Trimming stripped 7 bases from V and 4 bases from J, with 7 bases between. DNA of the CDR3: TGTGCCAGCAACAGCCCCACCGGGGAGCTGTTTTTT. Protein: CASNSPTGELFF.

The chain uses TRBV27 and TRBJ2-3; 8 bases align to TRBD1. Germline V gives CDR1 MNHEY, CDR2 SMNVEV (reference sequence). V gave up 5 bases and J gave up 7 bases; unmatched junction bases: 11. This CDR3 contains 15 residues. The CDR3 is CASSPTGGPLNTQYF. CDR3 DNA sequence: TGTGCCAGCAGTCCCACAGGGGGACCACTGAATACGCAGTATTTT.

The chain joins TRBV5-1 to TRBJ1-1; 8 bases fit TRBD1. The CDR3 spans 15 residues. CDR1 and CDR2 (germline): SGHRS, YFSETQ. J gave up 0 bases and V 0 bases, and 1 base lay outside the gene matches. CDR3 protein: CASSLGDRLNTEAFF. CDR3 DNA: TGCGCCAGCAGCTTGGGGGACAGGTTGAACACTGAAGCTTTCTTT.

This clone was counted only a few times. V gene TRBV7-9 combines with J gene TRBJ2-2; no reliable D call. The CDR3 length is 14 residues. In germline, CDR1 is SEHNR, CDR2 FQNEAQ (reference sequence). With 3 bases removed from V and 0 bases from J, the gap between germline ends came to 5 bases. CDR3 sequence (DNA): TGTGCCAGCAGCTTTGGGGCGAACACCGGGGAGCTGTTTTTT. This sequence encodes CASSFGANTGELFF.

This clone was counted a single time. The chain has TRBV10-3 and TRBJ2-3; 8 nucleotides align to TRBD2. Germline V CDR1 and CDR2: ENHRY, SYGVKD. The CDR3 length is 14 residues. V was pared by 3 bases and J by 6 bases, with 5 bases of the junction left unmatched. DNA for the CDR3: TGTGCCATCAGTGATCGGGGGGGCCCGGATACGCAGTATTTT. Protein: CAISDRGGPDTQYF.

CDR3: CASSLDSTLTDTQYF. The DNA of the CDR3 is TGTGCCAGCAGCTTAGACAGCACTCTCACAGATACGCAGTATTTT. The chain couples TRBV7-9 to TRBJ2-3; D not certain. This CDR3 is 15 amino acids long. Per the germline V gene, CDR1 is SEHNR and CDR2 is FQNEAQ (reference sequence). Trimming removed 1 base from V and 2 bases from J, with 10 bases in between.

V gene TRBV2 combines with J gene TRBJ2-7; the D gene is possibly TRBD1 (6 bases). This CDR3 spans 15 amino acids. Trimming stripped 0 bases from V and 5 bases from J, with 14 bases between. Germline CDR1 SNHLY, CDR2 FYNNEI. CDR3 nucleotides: TGTGCCAGCAGTGAAGCGCACAGGGTGTTTAACGAGCAGTACTTC. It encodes CASSEAHRVFNEQYF.

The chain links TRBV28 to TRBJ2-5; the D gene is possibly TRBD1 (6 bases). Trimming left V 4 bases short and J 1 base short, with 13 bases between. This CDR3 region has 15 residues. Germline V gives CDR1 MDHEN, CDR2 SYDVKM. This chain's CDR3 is CASSSATGRQETQYF. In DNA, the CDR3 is TGTGCCAGCAGTTCGGCGACAGGCCGCCAAGAGACCCAGTACTTC.

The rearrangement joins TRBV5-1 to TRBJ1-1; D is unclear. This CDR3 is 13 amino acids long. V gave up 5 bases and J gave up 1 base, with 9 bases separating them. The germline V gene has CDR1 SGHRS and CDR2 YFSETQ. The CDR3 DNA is TGCGCCAGCAGACGGGCGGAGAACACTGAAGCTTTCTTT. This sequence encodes CASRRAENTEAFF.

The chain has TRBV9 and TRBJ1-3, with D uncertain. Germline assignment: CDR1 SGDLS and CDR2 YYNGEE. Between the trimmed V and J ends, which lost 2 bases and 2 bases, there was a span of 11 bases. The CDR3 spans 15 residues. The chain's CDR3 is CASSVFAEAGNTIYF. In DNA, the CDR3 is TGTGCCAGCAGCGTCTTCGCCGAGGCTGGAAACACCATATATTTT. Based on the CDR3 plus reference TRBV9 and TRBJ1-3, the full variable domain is DSGVTQTPKHLITATGQRVTLRCSPRSGDLSVYWYQQSLDQGLQFLIQYYNGEERAKGNILERFSAQQFPDLHSELNLSSLELGDSALYFCASSVFAEAGNTIYFGEGSWLTVV.

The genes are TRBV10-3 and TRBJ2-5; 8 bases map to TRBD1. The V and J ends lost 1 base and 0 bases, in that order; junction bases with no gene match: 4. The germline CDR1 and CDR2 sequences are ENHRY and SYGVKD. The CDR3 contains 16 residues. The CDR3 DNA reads TGTGCCATCAGTGAGTTCACAGGGGGAAACCAAGAGACCCAGTACTTC. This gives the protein CAISEFTGGNQETQYF.

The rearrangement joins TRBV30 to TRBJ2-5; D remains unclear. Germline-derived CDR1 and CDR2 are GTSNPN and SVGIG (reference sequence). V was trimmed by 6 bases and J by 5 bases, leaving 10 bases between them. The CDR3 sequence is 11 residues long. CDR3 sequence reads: CACQMGETQYF. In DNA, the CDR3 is TGTGCCTGCCAAATGGGGGAGACCCAGTACTTC.

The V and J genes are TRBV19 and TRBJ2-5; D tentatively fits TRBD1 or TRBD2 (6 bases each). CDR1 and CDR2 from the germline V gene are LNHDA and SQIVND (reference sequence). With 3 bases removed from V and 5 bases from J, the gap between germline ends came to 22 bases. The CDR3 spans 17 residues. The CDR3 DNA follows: TGTGCCAGTAGTATGTTCGGACAGACCCATCGGGAGGAGACCCAGTACTTC. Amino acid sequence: CASSMFGQTHREETQYF.

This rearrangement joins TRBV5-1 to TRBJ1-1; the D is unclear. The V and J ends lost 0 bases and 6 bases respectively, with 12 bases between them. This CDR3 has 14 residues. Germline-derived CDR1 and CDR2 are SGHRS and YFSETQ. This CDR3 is CASSLVPGTAEAFF. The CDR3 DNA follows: TGCGCCAGCAGCTTGGTTCCCGGAACAGCTGAAGCTTTCTTT.

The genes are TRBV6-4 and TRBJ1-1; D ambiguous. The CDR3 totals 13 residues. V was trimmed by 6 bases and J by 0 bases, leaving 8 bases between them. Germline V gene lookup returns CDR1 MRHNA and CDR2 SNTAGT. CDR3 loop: CASSLTVNTEAFF. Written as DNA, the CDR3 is TGTGCCAGCAGCTTGACCGTGAACACTGAAGCTTTCTTT.

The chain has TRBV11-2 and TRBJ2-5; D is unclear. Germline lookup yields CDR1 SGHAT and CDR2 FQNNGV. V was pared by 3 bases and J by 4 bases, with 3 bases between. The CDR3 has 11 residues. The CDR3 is CASSFGETQYF. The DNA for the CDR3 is TGTGCCAGCAGCTTTGGAGAGACCCAGTACTTC. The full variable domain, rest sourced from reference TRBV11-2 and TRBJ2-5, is EAGVAQSPRYKIIEKRQSVAFWCNPISGHATLYWYQQILGQGPKLLIQFQNNGVVDDSQLPKDRFSAERLKGVDSTLKIQPAKLEDSAVYLCASSFGETQYFGPGTRLLVL.

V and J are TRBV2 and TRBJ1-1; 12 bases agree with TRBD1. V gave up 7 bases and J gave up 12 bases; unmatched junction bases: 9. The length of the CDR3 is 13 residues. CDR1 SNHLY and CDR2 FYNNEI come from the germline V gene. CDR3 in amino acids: CASTGTGGVGPFF. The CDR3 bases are TGTGCCAGCACCGGGACAGGGGGCGTCGGACCTTTCTTT. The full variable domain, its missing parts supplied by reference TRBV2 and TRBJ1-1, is EPEVTQTPSHQVTQMGQEVILRCVPISNHLYFYWYRQILGQKVEFLVSFYNNEISEKSEIFDDQFSVERPDGSNFTLKIRSTKLEDSAMYFCASTGTGGVGPFFGQGTRLTVV.

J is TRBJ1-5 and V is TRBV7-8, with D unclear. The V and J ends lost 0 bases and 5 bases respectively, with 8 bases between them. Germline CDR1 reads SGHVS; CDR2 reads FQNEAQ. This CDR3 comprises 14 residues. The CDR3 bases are TGTGCCAGCAGCTTAGCCCTTAGAGATCAGCCCCAGCATTTT. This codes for CASSLALRDQPQHF.

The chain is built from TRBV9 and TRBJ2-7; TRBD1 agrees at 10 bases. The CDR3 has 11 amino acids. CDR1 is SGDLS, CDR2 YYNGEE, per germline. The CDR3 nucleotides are TGTCGAAGGGACAGGGGATACGAGCAGTACTTC. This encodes CRRDRGYEQYF. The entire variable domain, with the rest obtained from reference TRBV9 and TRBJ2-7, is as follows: DSGVTQTPKHLITATGQRVTLRCSPRSGDLSVYWYQQSLDQGLQFLIQYYNGEERAKGNILERFSAQQFPDLHSELNLSSLELGDSALYFCRRDRGYEQYFGPGTRLTVT.

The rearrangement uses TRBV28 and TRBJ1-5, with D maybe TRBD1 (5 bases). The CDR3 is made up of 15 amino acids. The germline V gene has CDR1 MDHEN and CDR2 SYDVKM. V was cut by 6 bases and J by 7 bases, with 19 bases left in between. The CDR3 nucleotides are TGTGCCAGCAGCACCTCGGGGCGGGGCCAGCAGCCCCAGCATTTT. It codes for CASSTSGRGQQPQHF.

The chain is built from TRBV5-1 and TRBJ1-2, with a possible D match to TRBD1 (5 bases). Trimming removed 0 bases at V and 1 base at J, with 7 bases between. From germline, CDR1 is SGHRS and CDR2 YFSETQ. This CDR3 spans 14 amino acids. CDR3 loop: CASSLEQGNYGYTF. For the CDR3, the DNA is TGCGCCAGCAGCTTGGAGCAGGGTAACTATGGCTACACCTTC.

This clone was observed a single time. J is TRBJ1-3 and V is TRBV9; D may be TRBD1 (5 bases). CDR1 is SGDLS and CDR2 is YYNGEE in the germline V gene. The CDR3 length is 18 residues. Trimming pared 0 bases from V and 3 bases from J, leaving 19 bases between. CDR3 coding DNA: TGTGCCAGCAGCGTAGCTACGGGGGAGACAGTTCTTGGAAACACCATATATTTT. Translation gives CASSVATGETVLGNTIYF.